These 32 T cell receptor beta chains were all obtained from the same sample, sequenced in a study of vaccination and CD4 T cells after COVID-19. As to time point: late sampling 161 to 241 days after vaccination in a few convalescent patients. A single record per CDR3 protein comes from TCRdb applying MiXCR to the PCR reads. Among 26,000 or so distinct CDR3 sequences, around 50% were seen once, and the ten largest hold about 5%. Sequences were derived from CD4+ T cells from blood, sampled about 7 months after SARS-CoV-2 vaccination. The receptors were sampled from a human donor who had recovered from COVID-19.

CDR3 amino acids: CASSEPRDSSYEQYF. DNA for the CDR3: TGCGCCAGCAGTGAGCCCCGGGACAGTTCCTACGAGCAGTACTTC. V is TRBV10-2 and J is TRBJ2-7; 7 bases are shared with TRBD1. The CDR3 is 15 amino acids. CDR1 is WSHSY and CDR2 is SAAADI in the germline V gene. V lost 2 bases and J lost 1; bases outside the gene matches: 5.

The J gene is TRBJ2-3, the V gene TRBV7-3; D possibly uses TRBD1 or TRBD2 (5 bases each). Germline-derived CDR1 and CDR2 are SGHTA and FQGTGA. The germline V and J ends were trimmed by 5 bases and 6 bases, with 15 bases remaining between them. This CDR3 has 14 amino acids. CDR3 region: CASSPAGAGDTQYF. The CDR3 bases are TGTGCCAGCAGCCCAGCCGGGGCAGGGGATACGCAGTATTTT.

This clonotype was counted only a few times. The chain uses TRBV28 and TRBJ1-2; a possible D gene is TRBD1 (6 bases). The CDR3 loop spans 13 amino acids. Trimming cost V 2 bases and J 6 bases, with 10 bases left between them. The V gene's germline CDR1 is MDHEN and CDR2 SYDVKM. CDR3: CASSLGGRHGYTF. DNA of the CDR3: TGTGCCAGCAGTTTAGGGGGGCGCCATGGCTACACCTTC.

Notes on this clonotype: One end of the junction does not line up with germline, which may come from a read error. This chain joins TRBV6-2 or TRBV6-3 and TRBJ2-7, with 7 positions matching TRBD1. This CDR3 has 18 amino acids. The V gene's germline CDR1 is MNHEY and CDR2 SVGEGT. CDR3 sequence reads: CASSSQARRDSRAYGQYF. For the CDR3, the DNA is TGTGCCAGCAGTTCCCAGGCCCGTAGGGACAGTCGAGCCTACGGGCAGTACTTC.

The sample holds a few counts of this clonotype. The chain uses TRBV28 and TRBJ2-7; D possibly uses TRBD1 or TRBD2 (5 bases each). Germline assignment: CDR1 MDHEN and CDR2 SYDVKM. V shed 3 bases and J shed 10 bases, with 13 bases lying between them. The CDR3 spans 12 residues. The CDR3 DNA reads TGTGCCAGCAGTTTGGGACGGGCAGATCAGTACTTC. It encodes CASSLGRADQYF. The variable domain in full, with the rest retrieved from reference TRBV28 and TRBJ2-7, is DVKVTQSSRYLVKRTGEKVFLECVQDMDHENMFWYRQDPGLGLRLIYFSYDVKMKEKGDIPEGYSVSREKKERFSLILESASTNQTSMYLCASSLGRADQYFGPGTRLTVT.

The gene calls are TRBV29-1 and TRBJ2-5; no clear D gene. The CDR3 is 10 amino acids. Germline V lookup: CDR1 SQVTM, CDR2 ANQGSEA. The ends were cut back, 3 bases at V and 5 bases at J, with 4 bases in the middle. The CDR3 nucleotides read TGCAGCGTTGAGATGGAGACCCAGTACTTC. Protein sequence: CSVEMETQYF.

V is TRBV20-1 and J is TRBJ1-2, with D uncertain. Per the germline V gene, CDR1 is DFQATT and CDR2 is SNEGSKA (reference sequence). The CDR3 spans 13 residues. V was cut by 0 bases and J by 8 bases, with 13 bases left in between. CDR3 region: CSARDFEGNGYTF. The DNA for the CDR3 is TGCAGTGCTAGAGATTTCGAAGGGAACGGCTACACCTTC.

The chain joins TRBV19 to TRBJ2-7; no firm D call. Trimming removed 3 bases from V and 7 bases from J, with 13 bases in between. The germline CDR1 and CDR2 sequences are LNHDA and SQIVND (reference sequence). CDR3 length: 13 residues. The CDR3 here is CASSIAGYGEQYF. DNA of the CDR3: TGTGCCAGTAGTATCGCTGGGTATGGGGAGCAGTACTTC.

This clonotype was counted a few times. The V gene is TRBV28, the J gene TRBJ2-1; no definite D call. The V and J ends lost 3 bases and 0 bases respectively, with 12 bases between them. Germline loops: CDR1 MDHEN, CDR2 SYDVKM. This CDR3 spans 16 amino acids. This CDR3 is CASSFLAESSYNEQFF. CDR3 bases: TGTGCCAGCAGTTTTCTGGCGGAGAGCTCCTACAATGAGCAGTTCTTC.

The chain has TRBV20-1 and TRBJ1-5; weak D call: TRBD1 (5 bases). The CDR3 spans 12 residues. Germline-derived CDR1 and CDR2 are DFQATT and SNEGSKA (reference sequence). Trimming removed 7 bases at V and 4 bases at J, with 11 bases between. The CDR3 loop reads CSGINRNQPQHF. CDR3 bases: TGCAGTGGAATCAACAGGAATCAGCCCCAGCATTTT.

The CDR3 loop is CASTEGQGVTDTQYF. DNA for the CDR3: TGTGCCAGCACCGAGGGACAGGGGGTTACAGATACGCAGTATTTT. V usage is TRBV6-1 and J usage is TRBJ2-3; TRBD1 matches at 11 bases. J gave up 3 bases and V 7 bases, and 6 bases lay outside the gene matches. Per the germline V gene, CDR1 is MNHNS and CDR2 is SASEGT. CDR3 length equals 15 residues.

The DNA for the CDR3 is TGTGCCAGCAGTCTGCGGCCTAGCGGGACGATTGGTAATGAGCAGTTCTTC. Translated: CASSLRPSGTIGNEQFF. The genes are TRBV28 and TRBJ2-1; 9 bases align to TRBD2. Trimming took 5 bases from V and 7 from J; bases not matched to a gene: 15. The CDR3 has 17 residues. Germline V gene sequence: CDR1 MDHEN, CDR2 SYDVKM.

V gene TRBV20-1 combines with J gene TRBJ2-5; either TRBD1 or TRBD2 may fit D (6 bases each). This CDR3 contains 13 residues. V lost 5 bases to trimming and J lost 5 bases, with 15 bases between them. Germline CDR1 is DFQATT and CDR2 is SNEGSKA (reference sequence). The CDR3 DNA follows: TGCAGTGCTGGAGGGGGGCAGGAGGAGACCCAGTACTTC. Its protein is CSAGGGQEETQYF.

The chain couples TRBV20-1 to TRBJ1-6; no firm D call. V was cut by 4 bases and J by 6 bases, with 13 bases left in between. Germline CDR1 reads DFQATT; CDR2 reads SNEGSKA (reference sequence). CDR3 length equals 14 residues. CDR3 in DNA: TGCAGTGCTATCGAAGACCCCCTTAATTCACCCCTCCACTTT. As protein: CSAIEDPLNSPLHF.

CDR3 residues: CATSDSEPDTQYF. DNA of the CDR3: TGTGCCACCAGTGACTCCGAACCAGATACGCAGTATTTT. The V gene is TRBV24-1, the J gene TRBJ2-3; D is uncertain. The CDR3 length is 13 residues. CDR1 KGHDR and CDR2 SFDVKD come from the germline V gene. V lost 4 bases and J lost 4, with 8 bases in between.

This clonotype showed up just a few times. This chain uses TRBV20-1 with TRBJ1-6, with D possibly matching TRBD1 (5 bases). CDR1 and CDR2 (germline): DFQATT, SNEGSKA (reference sequence). The CDR3 length is 15 residues. The V and J ends lost 1 base and 7 bases respectively, with 14 bases between them. CDR3 amino acids: CSARVGEFPNSPLHF. The CDR3 bases are TGCAGTGCTAGAGTAGGGGAATTCCCAAATTCACCCCTCCACTTT.

The chain employs TRBV18 and TRBJ1-2; 7 bases fit TRBD1. The CDR3 contains 14 residues. Germline trimming cut 1 base from V and 3 bases from J; bases unmatched to any gene: 2. CDR1 is KGHSH and CDR2 is LQKENI in the germline V gene. The CDR3 protein is CASSPRGTDYGYTF. DNA for the CDR3: TGTGCCAGCTCACCACGGGGGACAGACTATGGCTACACCTTC.

This chain uses TRBV7-9 with TRBJ2-1; D remains unclear. V was cut by 0 bases and J by 2 bases, with 8 bases left in between. CDR1 SEHNR and CDR2 FQNEAQ come from the germline V gene (reference sequence). This CDR3 region has 15 residues. This CDR3 reads CASSLAGIAYNEQFF. As DNA, the CDR3 is TGTGCCAGCAGCTTAGCGGGGATTGCCTACAATGAGCAGTTCTTC.

This clonotype was counted a few times. This rearrangement joins TRBV20-1 to TRBJ2-2, with D perhaps TRBD1 (6 bases). The CDR3 totals 14 residues. Trimming took 1 base from V and 6 from J, leaving 12 bases between them. Germline CDR1 and CDR2: DFQATT and SNEGSKA (reference sequence). The CDR3: CSARAPGDAGELFF. The DNA of the CDR3 is TGCAGTGCTAGAGCCCCAGGGGACGCCGGGGAGCTGTTTTTT.

V usage is TRBV7-8 and J usage is TRBJ2-5; perhaps TRBD2 as D (5 bases). Germline V gives CDR1 SGHVS, CDR2 FQNEAQ. Trimming took 4 bases from V and 7 from J, leaving 10 bases between them. This CDR3 comprises 12 residues. The chain's CDR3 is CASSWAGGTQYF. Here the CDR3 DNA reads TGTGCCAGCAGCTGGGCAGGAGGGACCCAGTACTTC.

The chain uses TRBV28 and TRBJ1-2; D might be TRBD1 (5 bases). The CDR3 is made up of 17 amino acids. Germline values: CDR1 MDHEN, CDR2 SYDVKM. The germline V and J ends were trimmed by 7 bases and 1 base, with 22 bases remaining between them. CDR3 DNA: TGTGCCAGCACCGTTGGGGGGTACGGCATGGGTAACTATGGCTACACCTTC. The encoded protein is CASTVGGYGMGNYGYTF.

The rearrangement joins TRBV2 to TRBJ2-3; D is perhaps TRBD2 (6 bases). The germline V gene has CDR1 SNHLY and CDR2 FYNNEI. The V and J ends lost 6 bases and 0 bases respectively, with 16 bases between them. The CDR3 totals 16 residues. In DNA, the CDR3 is TGTGCCAGCAGGACTAGAGGATTATCTAGCACAGATACGCAGTATTTT. As protein: CASRTRGLSSTDTQYF.

The chain is built from TRBV28 and TRBJ2-2; D is undetermined. CDR3 size: 14 residues. Germline lookup yields CDR1 MDHEN and CDR2 SYDVKM. V lost 8 bases and J lost 2, with 12 bases in between. CDR3 in amino acids: CASREDLNTGELFF. In nucleotides, the CDR3 is TGTGCCAGCCGAGAGGATCTAAACACCGGGGAGCTGTTTTTT.

The table lists this clonotype with a count of one. The chain carries TRBV5-1 and TRBJ2-3; 9 bases are a match to TRBD1. The CDR3 consists of 17 residues. V lost 7 bases, J lost 4 bases, and 16 bases stayed unmatched. Per the germline V gene, CDR1 is SGHRS and CDR2 is YFSETQ. Here the CDR3 DNA reads TGCGCCAGCGGTTTAGCTCCGACAGGGGGTTCTCCAGATACGCAGTATTTT. This encodes CASGLAPTGGSPDTQYF.

This chain links TRBV6-2 or TRBV6-3 with TRBJ2-2, with D unclear. Germline-derived CDR1 and CDR2 are MNHEY and SVGEGT. CDR3 length equals 14 residues. V shed 6 bases and J shed 4 bases, with 12 bases lying between them. The CDR3 loop reads CASSDTEATGELFF. The CDR3 bases are TGTGCCAGCAGCGATACAGAAGCCACCGGGGAGCTGTTTTTT.

The genes are TRBV28 and TRBJ1-3; 11 nucleotides align to TRBD1. CDR3 length: 16 residues. V shed 3 bases, J shed 2 bases, and the junction held 3 bases outside the gene matches. Germline-derived CDR1 and CDR2 are MDHEN and SYDVKM. CDR3 sequence: CASSFLDRGPGNTIYF. The CDR3 bases are TGTGCCAGCAGTTTCCTGGACAGGGGGCCTGGAAACACCATATATTTT.

This clonotype was seen a handful of times. V gene TRBV6-1 combines with J gene TRBJ1-5, with D hard to call. The V gene's germline CDR1 is MNHNS and CDR2 SASEGT. The V and J ends lost 6 bases and 8 bases respectively, with 17 bases between them. This CDR3 is 14 amino acids long. CDR3 loop: CASSPGTPRKPQHF. The CDR3 DNA sequence: TGTGCCAGCAGCCCAGGAACCCCGAGGAAGCCCCAGCATTTT.

This chain joins TRBV7-3 and TRBJ2-5; D ambiguous. The CDR3 has 13 amino acids. In germline, CDR1 is SGHTA, CDR2 FQGTGA. Trimming left V 1 base short and J 5 bases short, with 8 bases between. The CDR3 coding sequence is TGTGCCAGCAGCTTAAAGTTCCGCGAGACCCAGTACTTC. It encodes CASSLKFRETQYF.

The chain recombines TRBV20-1 with TRBJ2-7; 8 positions agree with TRBD2. Germline CDR1 and CDR2: DFQATT and SNEGSKA (reference sequence). Trimming cost V 3 bases and J 9 bases; bases outside gene matches: 22. CDR3 size: 17 residues. The CDR3 DNA reads as TGCAGTGCTAGGCCCCCCGGCGGAGGCGGGAGGTTGAACGGGCAGTACTTC. Translation: CSARPPGGGGRLNGQYF.

The sample holds a few counts of this clonotype. The gene calls are TRBV7-2 and TRBJ2-7; 10 positions match TRBD2. The CDR3 covers 13 residues. Trimming removed 7 bases from V and 3 bases from J; junction bases left unmatched: 3. Germline values: CDR1 SGHTA, CDR2 FQGNSA. This CDR3 reads CASNLAGVYEQYF. The CDR3 DNA follows: TGTGCCAGCAACCTAGCGGGAGTCTACGAGCAGTACTTC. Filled out from reference TRBV7-2 and TRBJ2-7, the complete variable domain reads GAGVSQSPSNKVTEKGKDVELRCDPISGHTALYWYRQSLGQGLEFLIYFQGNSAPDKSGLPSDRFSAERTGGSVSTLTIQRTQQEDSAVYLCASNLAGVYEQYFGPGTRLTVT.

This clonotype has only a few counts. This chain links TRBV11-2 with TRBJ2-7, with TRBD1 matching 8 bases. Germline V gene data show CDR1 as SGHAT and CDR2 as FQNNGV. The CDR3 runs 13 residues. V lost 4 bases, J lost 4 bases, and 3 bases stayed unmatched. CDR3 bases: TGTGCCAGCAGCTGGGGGACAGGTTACGAGCAGTACTTC. As protein: CASSWGTGYEQYF.

The V call is TRBV7-3, the J call TRBJ2-1, with TRBD2 matching 13 bases. The germline CDR1 and CDR2 sequences are SGHTA and FQGTGA. With 2 bases clipped from V and 8 bases from J, the junction kept 9 bases outside the gene matches. The CDR3 is made up of 17 amino acids. CDR3 DNA sequence: TGTGCCAGCAGCTTAGGGACTAGCGGGGCCCGGACGGATGAGCAGTTCTTC. Protein: CASSLGTSGARTDEQFF. Combining the CDR3 with reference TRBV7-3 and TRBJ2-1 gives the whole variable domain GAGVSQTPSNKVTEKGKYVELRCDPISGHTALYWYRQSLGQGPEFLIYFQGTGAADDSGLPNDRFFAVRPEGSVSTLKIQRTERGDSAVYLCASSLGTSGARTDEQFFGPGTRLTVL.